This is a list of T cell receptor beta chains from one sample in a study of immune characterization of retroperitoneal liposarcoma. From the PCR reads, TCRdb called clonotypes with MiXCR, one entry per CDR3 protein. The sample contains about 10,000 distinct CDR3 sequences, about 50% of which appear only once. Sequenced input: tumor tissue. These receptors all come from a female donor with retroperitoneal liposarcoma. Both conserved end residues are part of each CDR3. The order of the fields is clone size, D gene, J gene, V gene, CDR3 DNA, CDR3 protein. D genes are given only for firm matches. Expanded clones are given a class, and other clones once, few, many or no size at all.

>.|.|TRBJ1-1|TRBV6-2/TRBV6-3
TGTGCCAGCAGACCTGGGACATTGAACACTGAAGCTTTCTTT
CASRPGTLNTEAFF
>once|TRBD1|TRBJ1-6|TRBV7-6
TGTGCCAGCAGCCCAGGGGACAGGGGAGGCTCACCCCTCCACTTT
CASSPGDRGGSPLHF
>medium-sized|TRBD2|TRBJ2-1|TRBV6-1
TGTGCCAGCAGTGAACGACTAGCGGGAGCGTACGAGCAGTTCTTC
CASSERLAGAYEQFF
>.|.|TRBJ1-6|TRBV6-1
TGTGCCAGCATTAGGACGGGTGAAAATTCACCCCTCCACTTT
CASIRTGENSPLHF
>few|TRBD2|TRBJ2-1|TRBV6-1
TGTGCCAGCACAGGAGCATCGGGACTAGCGGTTTACAATGAGCAGTTCTTC
CASTGASGLAVYNEQFF
>.|TRBD2|TRBJ2-1|TRBV27
TGTGCCAGCAGTTCTGGGCGTCTAGCGGGACCCAATGAGCAGTTCTTC
CASSSGRLAGPNEQFF
>.|TRBD2|TRBJ2-2|TRBV11-3
TGTGCCAGCAGCCACCCGCGGGAGTGGTATACCGGGGAGCTGTTTTTT
CASSHPREWYTGELFF
>.|TRBD2|TRBJ2-5|TRBV6-8
TGTGCCAGCAGGCAGGGAAGCGGGGGGCAAGAGACCCAGTACTTC
CASRQGSGGQETQYF
>once|TRBD2|TRBJ2-3|TRBV12-3/TRBV12-4
TGTGCCAGCAAGCCGGGACTAGCGGGAGGGGATACGCAGTATTTT
CASKPGLAGGDTQYF
>.|TRBD2|TRBJ2-1|TRBV7-2
TGTGCCAGCAGCTTTAGCGGGGGGGCCGATACGCAGTATTTC
CASSFSGGADTQYF
>few|TRBD1|TRBJ1-2|TRBV6-5
TGTGCCAGCAGTTACTCGACGGGGACAGTGGGTGGCTACACCTTC
CASSYSTGTVGGYTF
>.|.|TRBJ2-7|TRBV6-1
TGTGCCAGCAGTGAAGCGGGAAACGACCCCTACGAGCAGTACTTC
CASSEAGNDPYEQYF
>.|.|TRBJ2-1|TRBV6-2/TRBV6-3
TGTGCCAGCAGCGATCTAGGCAATGAGCAGTTCTTC
CASSDLGNEQFF
>medium-sized|TRBD2|TRBJ2-7|TRBV6-6
TGTGCCAGCAGTTACAGTGGTCTAGCGGGAGGGGGGGAGCAGTACTTC
CASSYSGLAGGGEQYF
>medium-sized|.|TRBJ2-7|TRBV6-5
TGTGCCAGCAGTTACGAAGGGAGAGGGTACAATGAGCAGTACTTC
CASSYEGRGYNEQYF
>.|.|TRBJ2-1|TRBV12-3/TRBV12-4
TGTGCCAGCAAGCCGGAGGCTAATGAGCAGTTCTTC
CASKPEANEQFF
>.|TRBD2|TRBJ2-1|TRBV10-2
TGCGCCAGCATCAGCGGGAGTATGAATGAGCAGTTCTTC
CASISGSMNEQFF
>.|TRBD2|TRBJ2-7|TRBV12-3/TRBV12-4
TGTGCCAGCAGCCGGACTAGCGGAAGCTCCTACAATGAGCAGTACTTC
CASSRTSGSSYNEQYF
>medium-sized|TRBD2|TRBJ2-1|TRBV12-3/TRBV12-4
TGTGCCAGCAGCCCGGGACTAGCGGGAGGGCCCCGGCAGTTCTTC
CASSPGLAGGPRQFF
>few|TRBD1|TRBJ2-7|TRBV12-5
TGTGCTAGTGGTTTGTGGACAGGGAAGGGTGGCGAGCAGTACTTC
CASGLWTGKGGEQYF
>.|.|TRBJ2-3|TRBV27
TGTGCCAGCAGTTTGAGCGCAGCAGATACGCAGTATTTT
CASSLSAADTQYF
>once|.|TRBJ2-5|TRBV7-2
TGTGCCAGCAGCATAGATCCTCGCGGCTACAAGCAGTACTTC
CASSIDPRGYKQYF
>medium-sized|TRBD1|TRBJ2-7|TRBV11-1
TGTGCCAGCAGCTTAGCGTCTTTACCCGGGACAGGGGATTACGAGCAGTACTTC
CASSLASLPGTGDYEQYF
>.|TRBD1|TRBJ2-3|TRBV28
TGTGCCAGCAGCCCACAGGGGGCTGGGACAGATACGCAGTATTTT
CASSPQGAGTDTQYF
>.|.|TRBJ2-7|TRBV6-1
TGTGCCAGCAGTGAAGGGTGGAGCGAGCAGTACTTC
CASSEGWSEQYF
>.|.|TRBJ2-3|TRBV6-1
TGTGCCAGCAGTACCTCACGGGGAACAGATACGCAGTATTTT
CASSTSRGTDTQYF
>.|.|TRBJ1-2|TRBV6-1
TGTGCCAGCAGTGAGCTTAACAGGGTCAACTATGGCTACACCTTC
CASSELNRVNYGYTF
>medium-sized|TRBD2|TRBJ2-1|TRBV7-4
TGTGCCAGCAGCTACGGACTAGCGGGGCAAGAGACCCAGTTCTTC
CASSYGLAGQETQFF
>.|TRBD2|TRBJ2-5|TRBV6-9
TGTGCCAGCAGTTATCCACCAAGGGGCGGGAGTTCCTACAATGAGCAGTACTTC
CASSYPPRGGSSYNEQYF
>once|TRBD2|TRBJ2-4|TRBV28
TGTGCCAGCAGTGCTAGCGGGAGTGTCGGAAACATTCAGTACTTC
CASSASGSVGNIQYF
>once|.|TRBJ2-1|TRBV11-1
TGTGCCAGCACGCTGACTGTCAGCTCCTACAATGAGCAGTTCTTC
CASTLTVSSYNEQFF
>few|TRBD2|TRBJ2-1|TRBV6-1
TGTGCCAGCAGCGAGCCTTCGGGGGAGGGAGAAGAGACCCAGTTCTTC
CASSEPSGEGEETQFF
>medium-sized|TRBD1|TRBJ2-1|TRBV12-3/TRBV12-4
TGTGCCAGCAGTCCCACCTCTTATCAGGGGGCCAGCGAGCAGTTCTTC
CASSPTSYQGASEQFF